A single T cell receptor (beta chain) is shown here with its context. The target antigen is unknown. V was shortened by 1 base and J by 4 bases, with 8 bases between the two germline ends. The CDR3 contains 14 residues. Germline lookup yields CDR1 SNHLY and CDR2 FYNNEI. This sample is part of a study of CD8+ T cells in alopecia areata. Study as a whole: Treated patients swallowed 5 to 10 mg of oral tofacitinib twice daily.

TCR sequencing used cDNA made by reverse transcription of extracted RNA. Sequencing used immunoSEQ multiplex PCR; TCRdb keeps in-frame clones, though not all of them. The table shows about 180,000 clones, with roughly 60% occurring only once. Study-level findings and limits: Tissue-resident alphabeta T cells belonging to normal skin likewise get sequenced within scalp specimens. Alopecia totalis/universalis scalp especially showed more expanded CD8+ clones than normal scalp.

The rearrangement uses TRBV2 and TRBJ1-5; D not resolved. Sequences were derived from CD4+ T cells sorted from blood, sampled at week 0. This receptor was taken from a human donor with alopecia areata. CDR3 sequence: CASSEERGNQPQHF. The DNA of the CDR3 is TGTGCCAGCAGTGAAGAACGCGGGAATCAGCCCCAGCATTTT. The full variable domain, in which reference TRBV2 and TRBJ1-5 provide the parts outside the CDR3, is EPEVTQTPSHQVTQMGQEVILRCVPISNHLYFYWYRQILGQKVEFLVSFYNNEISEKSEIFDDQFSVERPDGSNFTLKIRSTKLEDSAMYFCASSEERGNQPQHFGDGTRLSIL.